This TCR beta chain was retrieved from a study of regulatory T cells in long-lasting Graves disease. Building the TCR beta libraries relied on iRepertoire HTBI primers, and CDR3 regions underwent Arm-PCR. One entry per CDR3 protein results from TCRdb running MiXCR on the multiplex PCR reads. The repertoire has some 460,000 distinct CDR3 sequences, under 20% of them found once; the top ten carry 12%. The CDR3 has 16 amino acids. The J segment lost 7 bases and the V segment lost 5 bases, leaving 12 bases of the junction unmatched. Ten or more counts support this clonotype. The antigen is not known. Study-wide findings and caveats: Patients whose Graves' disease persisted exhibited lower TCR diversity than those newly diagnosed.

The sample's time point: newly diagnosed GD, antithyroid drugs for less than 3 months. Scientists built the TCR library using RNA that was extracted from PBMCs. Graves' disease diagnosis relied on American Thyroid Association guidelines. The sample also formed part of further work on T cells in Graves' hyperthyroidism and ophthalmopathy. From that paper: Ophthalmopathy was predicted by the model a median of around 5.9 months ahead of onset.

The rearrangement joins TRBV12-3 or TRBV12-4 to TRBJ2-1; 9 nucleotides line up with TRBD2. Sequenced material: peripheral blood mononuclear cells (PBMCs), taken at new diagnosis, from a patient treated with antithyroid drugs. The source is a man between 35 and 55 years old with Graves disease. CDR3 DNA: TGTGCCAGCAGTCCCATCGGCGGGAGGGCCTTAAATGAGCAGTTCTTC. This translates into CASSPIGGRALNEQFF.